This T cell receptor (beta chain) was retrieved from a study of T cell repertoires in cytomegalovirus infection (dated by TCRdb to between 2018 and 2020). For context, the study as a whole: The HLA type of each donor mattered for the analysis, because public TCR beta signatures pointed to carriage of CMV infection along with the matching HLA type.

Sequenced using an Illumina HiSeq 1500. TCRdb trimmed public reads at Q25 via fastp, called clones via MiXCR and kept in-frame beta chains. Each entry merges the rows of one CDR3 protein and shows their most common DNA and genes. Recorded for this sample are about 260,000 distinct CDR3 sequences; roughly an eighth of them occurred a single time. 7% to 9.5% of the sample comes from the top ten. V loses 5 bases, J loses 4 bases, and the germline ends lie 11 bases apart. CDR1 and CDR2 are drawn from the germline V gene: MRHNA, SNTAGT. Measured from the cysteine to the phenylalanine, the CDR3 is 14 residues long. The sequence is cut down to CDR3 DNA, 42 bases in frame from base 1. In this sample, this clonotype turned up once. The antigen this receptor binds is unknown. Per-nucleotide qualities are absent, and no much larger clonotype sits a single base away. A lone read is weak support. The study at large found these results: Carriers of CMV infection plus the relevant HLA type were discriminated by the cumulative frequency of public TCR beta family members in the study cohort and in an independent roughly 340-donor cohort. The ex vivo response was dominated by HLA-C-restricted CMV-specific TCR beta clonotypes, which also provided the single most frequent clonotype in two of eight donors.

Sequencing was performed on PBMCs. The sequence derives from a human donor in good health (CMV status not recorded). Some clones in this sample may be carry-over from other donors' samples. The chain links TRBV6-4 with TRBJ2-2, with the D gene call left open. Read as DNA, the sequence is TGTGCCAGCAGTTTAGACTTCTCCACCGGGGAGCTGTTTTTT. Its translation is CASSLDFSTGELFF.